This T cell receptor beta chain originates from a study of T cell repertoires in cytomegalovirus infection. For the study at large: Used in the study were CMV epitopes, some recently identified and HLA-C-restricted, others well-studied and HLA-B-restricted.

TCRdb fed the reads into MiXCR, producing one record per CDR3 protein. Of fewer than 850,000 distinct CDR3 sequences in the sample, almost 30% were seen once. This clonotype turned up a few times. What it recognizes is unknown. The receptor's source is a human donor in good health (CMV status not recorded). Some clones in this sample may be carry-over from other donors' samples. The material was cultured CD8+ T cells from PBMCs, obtained from culture after CMV antigen stimulation.

CDR3 region: CASSQRQGRYGYTF. The CDR3 nucleotides are TGTGCCAGCAGCCAAAGACAGGGCCGATATGGCTACACCTTC. The genes are TRBV14 and TRBJ1-2; TRBD1 aligns across 7 bases. V lost 2 bases to trimming and J lost 5 bases; unmatched junction nucleotides: 5. This CDR3 is 14 amino acids long. The germline CDR1 and CDR2 sequences are SGHDN and FVKESK.